The rows below give T cell receptor beta chains drawn from one sample of a study of CD8 T cells in Susac syndrome. TCRdb independently ran MiXCR on the immunoSEQ multiplex PCR reads; one entry per CDR3 protein. The data contain about 83,000 distinct CDR3 sequences, approximately 95% of them singletons. The material sequenced was CD8+ T cells from PBMCs. Receptor source: a human donor with Susac syndrome. Both conserved end residues are part of each CDR3. Fields, in order: CDR3 DNA, CDR3 protein, V gene, D gene, clone size, J gene. D genes are given only for firm matches. The size entry is marked missing in some rows and otherwise reads once, few, many or a size class.

CDR3nt: TGTGCCAGCAGTTTTAGGGGTGGGAACACTGAAGCTTTCTTT; CDR3aa: CASSFRGGNTEAFF; v_gene: TRBV28; d_gene: NA; abundance: NA; j_gene: TRBJ1-1
CDR3nt: TGTGCCAGCAGCCAAGAGGACGAGGGGCGTCGTGATGACCAGTACTTC; CDR3aa: CASSQEDEGRRDDQYF; v_gene: TRBV4-2; d_gene: NA; abundance: NA; j_gene: TRBJ2-5
CDR3nt: TGCGCCAGCAGCCAAGAAAGGGGATCGGCGGCGGAGCAGTACTTC; CDR3aa: CASSQERGSAAEQYF; v_gene: TRBV4-3; d_gene: NA; abundance: NA; j_gene: TRBJ2-7
CDR3nt: TGTGCCAGCAGCCTAGCGGGTGTAATAGAGCAGTTCTTC; CDR3aa: CASSLAGVIEQFF; v_gene: TRBV6-2/TRBV6-3; d_gene: TRBD2; abundance: NA; j_gene: TRBJ2-1
CDR3nt: TGTGCCACCAGCCCACCCTGGGAAGAGACCCAGTACTTC; CDR3aa: CATSPPWEETQYF; v_gene: TRBV15; d_gene: NA; abundance: NA; j_gene: TRBJ2-5
CDR3nt: TGTGCCAGCAGCGTAGACGACTTACGCTCCTACAATGAGCAGTTCTTC; CDR3aa: CASSVDDLRSYNEQFF; v_gene: TRBV9; d_gene: NA; abundance: NA; j_gene: TRBJ2-1
CDR3nt: TGTGCCAGCAGCTTAGGGAGGTCAGATACGCAGTATTTT; CDR3aa: CASSLGRSDTQYF; v_gene: TRBV7-8; d_gene: NA; abundance: NA; j_gene: TRBJ2-3
CDR3nt: TGTGCCAGCAGCCCGGGAGGCAACTACTACGAGCAGTACTTC; CDR3aa: CASSPGGNYYEQYF; v_gene: TRBV5-4; d_gene: TRBD2; abundance: NA; j_gene: TRBJ2-7
CDR3nt: TGCGCCAGCAGCCAAGATTACAGGCCCGGGACAGCCTTCCGCCACGAGCAGTACTTC; CDR3aa: CASSQDYRPGTAFRHEQYF; v_gene: TRBV4-1; d_gene: TRBD1; abundance: NA; j_gene: TRBJ2-7
CDR3nt: TGTGCCAGCAGATCTGACGGCGCAGGTAACCAGTACTTC; CDR3aa: CASRSDGAGNQYF; v_gene: TRBV12-3/TRBV12-4; d_gene: NA; abundance: NA; j_gene: TRBJ2-5
CDR3nt: TGTGCCAGCAGCTTAGGAACGGGAAACACCGGGGAGCTGTTTTTT; CDR3aa: CASSLGTGNTGELFF; v_gene: TRBV7-9; d_gene: NA; abundance: NA; j_gene: TRBJ2-2
CDR3nt: TGTGCCGCGGTGCGGGAGGCAGGGAACACTGAAGCTTTCTTT; CDR3aa: CAAVREAGNTEAFF; v_gene: TRBV7-8; d_gene: NA; abundance: NA; j_gene: TRBJ1-1
CDR3nt: TGCAGTGCTAGAGATATGAGGATCGGGAATGAAAAACTGTTTTTT; CDR3aa: CSARDMRIGNEKLFF; v_gene: TRBV20-1; d_gene: NA; abundance: NA; j_gene: TRBJ1-4
CDR3nt: TGTGCCAGCAGTTTGCGGGAGATCGATACGCAGTATTTT; CDR3aa: CASSLREIDTQYF; v_gene: TRBV27; d_gene: TRBD2; abundance: NA; j_gene: TRBJ2-3
CDR3nt: TGTGCCAGCAGTTTATCCCCGGACAGACAGTACAAGGGTGAGCAGTTCTTC; CDR3aa: CASSLSPDRQYKGEQFF; v_gene: TRBV27; d_gene: NA; abundance: NA; j_gene: TRBJ2-1
CDR3nt: TGTGCCAGCAGGCAACGGGACTATTCCAATGAGCAGTTCTTC; CDR3aa: CASRQRDYSNEQFF; v_gene: TRBV6-5; d_gene: TRBD2; abundance: NA; j_gene: TRBJ2-1
CDR3nt: TGTGCCAGTAGTATAGTACAGGAGGTGAACACTGAAGCTTTCTTT; CDR3aa: CASSIVQEVNTEAFF; v_gene: TRBV19; d_gene: NA; abundance: NA; j_gene: TRBJ1-1
CDR3nt: TGTGCCAGCAGTAGGAACGGAGGGACAGATACGCAGTATTTT; CDR3aa: CASSRNGGTDTQYF; v_gene: TRBV7-3; d_gene: NA; abundance: NA; j_gene: TRBJ2-3
CDR3nt: TGTGCCAGCATCCACCGACCGGGACTAGCGGGAGTGGACAATGAGCAGTTCTTC; CDR3aa: CASIHRPGLAGVDNEQFF; v_gene: TRBV6-2/TRBV6-3; d_gene: TRBD2; abundance: NA; j_gene: TRBJ2-1
CDR3nt: TGTGCCAGTAGTATGGGAATCCGTGGCACTGAAGCTTTCTTT; CDR3aa: CASSMGIRGTEAFF; v_gene: TRBV19; d_gene: NA; abundance: NA; j_gene: TRBJ1-1
CDR3nt: TGTGCCTGGAGTGTTGATTTCTCCTATGGCTACACCTTC; CDR3aa: CAWSVDFSYGYTF; v_gene: TRBV30; d_gene: NA; abundance: once; j_gene: TRBJ1-2
CDR3nt: TGTGCCAGCAGCCTTCTAGCGGGGGGTGAGCAGTTCTTC; CDR3aa: CASSLLAGGEQFF; v_gene: TRBV4-2; d_gene: TRBD2; abundance: NA; j_gene: TRBJ2-1
CDR3nt: TGCGCCAGCAGCCAAGAATCGGGGTCAGCCCGGGAGCAGTTCTTC; CDR3aa: CASSQESGSAREQFF; v_gene: TRBV4-1; d_gene: NA; abundance: NA; j_gene: TRBJ2-1
CDR3nt: TGTGCCAGCAGCCAAGATCTAGCGGAGGTATACAATGAGCAGTTCTTC; CDR3aa: CASSQDLAEVYNEQFF; v_gene: TRBV14; d_gene: TRBD2; abundance: NA; j_gene: TRBJ2-1
CDR3nt: TGCAGTGCTAGAGATCTCTGGACGACGAACACCGGGGAGCTGTTTTTT; CDR3aa: CSARDLWTTNTGELFF; v_gene: TRBV20-1; d_gene: NA; abundance: NA; j_gene: TRBJ2-2
CDR3nt: TGCAGCCTTAGGGACTATGACAATGAGCAGTTCTTC; CDR3aa: CSLRDYDNEQFF; v_gene: TRBV29-1; d_gene: TRBD2; abundance: NA; j_gene: TRBJ2-1
CDR3nt: TGTGCCTTCGACACACTTCGGGGCTACACCTTC; CDR3aa: CAFDTLRGYTF; v_gene: TRBV30; d_gene: NA; abundance: NA; j_gene: TRBJ1-2
CDR3nt: TGTGCCAGCAGCTTACCGCCGGATCACCCAGAGCAGTTCTTC; CDR3aa: CASSLPPDHPEQFF; v_gene: TRBV7-9; d_gene: NA; abundance: NA; j_gene: TRBJ2-1
CDR3nt: TGCGCCAGCAGCACCGGGACTAGCGTCGCAGATACGCAGTATTTT; CDR3aa: CASSTGTSVADTQYF; v_gene: TRBV5-1; d_gene: TRBD2; abundance: NA; j_gene: TRBJ2-3